A selection of T cell receptor beta chains follows, all from one sample in a study of human T cells and chemical hapten exposure. TCRdb redid the calling of the RACE reads with MiXCR, one entry per CDR3 protein. The sample comprises approximately 32,000 distinct CDR3 sequences, around 6% of which are singletons, and 5% to 7% rests with the top ten. The sequencing here drew on whole blood, taken in connection with sensitization to the hapten diphenylcyclopropenone (DPC). These receptor sequences come from a man aged 30 to 45 with alopecia areata. Some clones in this sample may be carry-over from other donors' samples. Both conserved end residues are part of each CDR3. The D gene is left open where the match is weak. A row's size may be missing; if present it is once, few, many or a size class.

j_call	d_call	clone_size	v_call	cdr3_nt	cdr3_aa
TRBJ1-2	NA	many	TRBV29-1	TGCAGCGTTGAACAGGGAGACTATGGCTACACCTTC	CSVEQGDYGYTF
TRBJ2-2	TRBD2	many	TRBV30	TGTGCCTGGAGGCGGGGGAAGATCGGGGAGCTGTTTTTT	CAWRRGKIGELFF
TRBJ2-5	NA	many	TRBV9	TGTGCCAGCAGCGTAGGTATGGGACAACAAGAGACCCAGTACTTC	CASSVGMGQQETQYF
TRBJ2-1	NA	many	TRBV5-1	TGCGCCAGCAGGCTCCAGACGGGACGGGACAATGAGCAGTTCTTC	CASRLQTGRDNEQFF
TRBJ1-4	TRBD1	few	TRBV7-2	TGTGCCAGCAGCAACAGGGACAGGGAAGGTGAAAAACTGTTTTTT	CASSNRDREGEKLFF
TRBJ2-5	NA	many	TRBV7-9	TGTGCCAGCAGCTTAGCTGCAGGTGTTTATCAAGAGACCCAGTACTTC	CASSLAAGVYQETQYF
TRBJ1-5	NA	NA	TRBV6-5	TGTGCCAGCAGTTCGACAGACGCCAATCAGCCCCAGCATTTT	CASSSTDANQPQHF
TRBJ2-3	NA	few	TRBV24-1	TGTGCCACCAGTGATTCGCCAGGACGCACAGATACGCAGTATTTT	CATSDSPGRTDTQYF
TRBJ2-3	NA	many	TRBV7-2	TGTGCCAGCAGCCCTTACGTAGCGGTGCTCACAGATACGCAGTATTTT	CASSPYVAVLTDTQYF
TRBJ2-1	NA	many	TRBV15	TGTGCCACCAGCAGAGATCGGGTCGCTGGTGAGCAGTTCTTC	CATSRDRVAGEQFF
TRBJ2-5	NA	many	TRBV20-1	TGCAGTGGCCAAAATGGGGGCCGAAGAGAGACCCAGTACTTC	CSGQNGGRRETQYF
TRBJ2-5	TRBD1	many	TRBV6-5	TGTGCCAGCAGTTTTGGGACAGGGGGAGAGACCCAGTACTTC	CASSFGTGGETQYF
TRBJ2-2	TRBD1	many	TRBV6-5	TGTGCCAGCAGCTATCCAGACGGTAACAGGGGTGTCACCGGGGAGCTGTTTTTT	CASSYPDGNRGVTGELFF
TRBJ1-2	NA	many	TRBV12-3/TRBV12-4	TGTGCCAGCAGTTGGAGCAGGAGCGTGCCTAACTATGGCTACACCTTC	CASSWSRSVPNYGYTF
TRBJ1-5	TRBD1	many	TRBV20-1	TGCAGTGCTAGAGGCCGGGACAGGGGGTGGTTAAGCAATCAGCCCCAGCATTTT	CSARGRDRGWLSNQPQHF
TRBJ1-2	NA	medium-sized	TRBV12-3/TRBV12-4	TGTGCCAGCAGTTGGGCGGGGGACTATGGCTACACCTTC	CASSWAGDYGYTF
TRBJ1-5	NA	many	TRBV5-5	TGTGCCAGCAGCTTATCCGGGGAAGGGCCCCAGCATTTT	CASSLSGEGPQHF
TRBJ2-5	TRBD2	many	TRBV7-9	TGTGCCAGCAGACCCAGCGGGGCCCAAGAGACCCAGTACTTC	CASRPSGAQETQYF
TRBJ2-1	TRBD1	many	TRBV27	TGTGCCAGCAGTTACAGGGGGATCAATGAGCAGTTCTTC	CASSYRGINEQFF
TRBJ1-1	NA	many	TRBV18	TGTGCCAGCTCACTTAGCGGGGGGAACACTGAAGCTTTCTTT	CASSLSGGNTEAFF
TRBJ2-6	NA	many	TRBV7-2	TGTGCCAGCAGCCCGTATTCGGGCGGGGCCAACGTCCTGACTTTC	CASSPYSGGANVLTF
TRBJ1-6	NA	many	TRBV18	TGTGCCAGCTCACTCGAGGCGGAGGTCATTTATGGCCTCCACTTT	CASSLEAEVIYGLHF
TRBJ1-2	TRBD1	many	TRBV7-9	TGTGCCAGCAGCTCACAGGGGGCAGTTGGCTACACCTTC	CASSSQGAVGYTF
TRBJ1-4	TRBD1	many	TRBV29-1	TGCAGCGTGGTACCCGGGACAGGAGATGAAAAACTGTTTTTT	CSVVPGTGDEKLFF
TRBJ1-2	NA	many	TRBV19	TGTGCCAGTAGTTCAGGGACGGGGAACTATGGCTACACCTTC	CASSSGTGNYGYTF
TRBJ2-7	TRBD2	many	TRBV20-1	TGCAGTGCCAAACTAGCGGCACCCGGCCGGAACGAGCAGTACTTC	CSAKLAAPGRNEQYF